A single sample gave rise to the 30 T cell receptor beta chains below, sequenced in a study of blood T cell repertoires in COVID-19. Only in-frame clones appear in the TCRdb table, and some are missing; sequencing was by immunoSEQ multiplex PCR. The repertoire has some 260,000 clones, approximately 80% of them found once; the top ten carry 4% to 6%. The sample comprised peripheral blood. The receptors originated from a woman older than 75 with active or convalescent COVID-19.

The chain joins TRBV2 to TRBJ1-3; the D gene is possibly TRBD1 (5 bases). Germline lookup yields CDR1 SNHLY and CDR2 FYNNEI. The CDR3 has 12 residues. V lost 9 bases and J 11 bases, leaving 17 bases between the germline ends. CDR3 amino acids: CARTGVGPAIYF. The CDR3 region has the DNA TGTGCCAGGACGGGGGTCGGGCCGGCCATATATTTT.

This clone turned up a few times. The V call is TRBV19, the J call TRBJ2-7, with D perhaps TRBD2 (5 bases). Germline values: CDR1 LNHDA, CDR2 SQIVND (reference sequence). V was cut by 1 base and J by 3 bases, with 7 bases left in between. CDR3 size: 13 residues. The CDR3 is CASSIGEGYEQYF. The CDR3 region has the DNA TGTGCCAGTAGTATAGGAGAGGGCTACGAGCAGTACTTC.

This clone was counted once. The V call is TRBV27, the J call TRBJ1-1; the D is unclear. Trimming took 4 bases from V and 2 from J, leaving 8 bases between them. CDR3 length: 13 amino acids. Germline V gene sequence: CDR1 MNHEY, CDR2 SMNVEV (reference sequence). The CDR3 nucleotides are TGTGCCAGCAGTTCTAAATATAACACTGAAGCTTTCTTT. Its translation: CASSSKYNTEAFF.

V gene TRBV9 combines with J gene TRBJ2-7; possible D gene TRBD2, 6 bases. The V end was cut by 0 bases, the J end by 2 bases, with 12 bases between. The CDR3 has 15 amino acids. Germline lookup yields CDR1 SGDLS and CDR2 YYNGEE. The CDR3 reads CASSVATGDPYEQYF. The CDR3 nucleotides are TGTGCCAGCAGCGTAGCTACGGGGGACCCCTACGAGCAGTACTTC.

The V and J genes are TRBV30 and TRBJ1-5; D might be TRBD1 (6 bases). Trimming removed 2 bases at V and 6 bases at J, with 11 bases between. The CDR3 is 13 amino acids. The germline CDR1 and CDR2 sequences are GTSNPN and SVGIG (reference sequence). In nucleotides, the CDR3 is TGTGCCTGGAGTAGAGGGGGTGGTCAGCCCCAGCATTTT. This gives the protein CAWSRGGGQPQHF.

The chain has TRBV14 and TRBJ2-3; perhaps TRBD2 as D (5 bases). Germline V CDR1 and CDR2: SGHDN, FVKESK. Trimming stripped 0 bases from V and 2 bases from J, with 18 bases between. The CDR3 is made up of 18 amino acids. This CDR3 reads CASSQDVRTAPYTDTQYF. As DNA, the CDR3 is TGTGCCAGCAGCCAAGACGTGAGGACTGCTCCTTACACAGATACGCAGTATTTT.

V is TRBV2 and J is TRBJ1-5, with a weak D call TRBD1 (6 bases). The V gene's germline CDR1 is SNHLY and CDR2 FYNNEI. With 11 bases removed from V and 0 bases from J, the gap between germline ends came to 14 bases. CDR3 length: 14 residues. The CDR3: CAGSTGYSNQPQHF. CDR3 sequence (DNA): TGTGCCGGATCGACAGGATATAGCAATCAGCCCCAGCATTTT. The whole variable domain, remainder taken from reference TRBV2 and TRBJ1-5, is EPEVTQTPSHQVTQMGQEVILRCVPISNHLYFYWYRQILGQKVEFLVSFYNNEISEKSEIFDDQFSVERPDGSNFTLKIRSTKLEDSAMYFCAGSTGYSNQPQHFGDGTRLSIL.

In its sample, this clone was seen once. Written as DNA, the CDR3 is TGTGCCACCAGTGAGCCAGGAGGAGGGTTCGGCGAGGAGACCCAGTACTTC. Its translation: CATSEPGGGFGEETQYF. This chain joins TRBV24-1 and TRBJ2-5; possibly TRBD2 for D (6 bases). The CDR3 contains 17 residues. From germline, CDR1 is KGHDR and CDR2 SFDVKD. V lost 4 bases and J 5 bases, leaving 22 bases between the germline ends.

J is TRBJ1-6 and V is TRBV19; a weak D match, TRBD1 (6 bases). Germline CDR1 is LNHDA and CDR2 is SQIVND (reference sequence). V was clipped by 7 bases and J by 7 bases, with 11 bases between them. The CDR3 has 13 residues. The CDR3 nucleotides read TGTGCCAGTAACGACAGGCTGAATTCACCCCTCCACTTT. Amino acids: CASNDRLNSPLHF.

The chain combines TRBV5-8 with TRBJ1-1, with D perhaps matching TRBD1 (6 bases). CDR1 and CDR2 (germline): SGHTS, YDEGEE. This CDR3 has 15 amino acids. Trimming pared 3 bases from V and 1 base from J, leaving 13 bases between. The CDR3 here is CASSSGHLANTEAFF. The CDR3, as DNA: TGTGCCAGCAGCTCGGGACACTTAGCGAACACTGAAGCTTTCTTT.

This rearrangement joins TRBV4-1 to TRBJ2-1, with D maybe TRBD1 (5 bases). CDR1 and CDR2 (germline): MGHRA, YSYEKL. Trimming took off 0 bases at V and 10 bases at J, with 16 bases between the two ends. This CDR3 region has 15 residues. The CDR3 coding sequence is TGCGCCAGCAGCCAAGAAACCATCAGGGCAGACGAGCAGTTCTTC. Translation: CASSQETIRADEQFF.

CDR3 loop: CASSPEGQSTDTQYF. The CDR3, as DNA: TGCGCCAGCAGCCCGGAGGGACAGAGCACAGATACGCAGTATTTT. The chain joins TRBV5-1 to TRBJ2-3; possibly TRBD1 for D (7 bases). Per the germline V gene, CDR1 is SGHRS and CDR2 is YFSETQ. The CDR3 has 15 amino acids. V lost 4 bases and J 0 bases, leaving 12 bases between the germline ends. Full variable domain (missing parts from reference TRBV5-1 and TRBJ2-3): KAGVTQTPRYLIKTRGQQVTLSCSPISGHRSVSWYQQTPGQGLQFLFEYFSETQRNKGNFPGRFSGRQFSNSRSEMNVSTLELGDSALYLCASSPEGQSTDTQYFGPGTRLTVL.

The chain has TRBV19 and TRBJ1-5, with D unresolved. This CDR3 has 15 residues. Germline V gene lookup returns CDR1 LNHDA and CDR2 SQIVND (reference sequence). The V and J ends lost 5 bases and 3 bases respectively, with 14 bases between them. The CDR3 DNA reads as TGTGCCAGTAGTCGCAGGCGGGAAAACAATCAGCCCCAGCATTTT. Its translation: CASSRRRENNQPQHF.

This clone was picked up a small number of times. The chain recombines TRBV7-9 with TRBJ1-1; D uncertain. Between the trimmed V and J ends, which lost 6 bases and 1 base, there was a span of 9 bases. Germline values: CDR1 SEHNR, CDR2 FQNEAQ (reference sequence). This CDR3 is built from 13 residues. The CDR3 DNA sequence: TGTGCCAGCAGTTGGGCTCAGAACACTGAAGCTTTCTTT. As protein: CASSWAQNTEAFF.

The chain links TRBV18 to TRBJ1-1; 8 positions agree with TRBD1. CDR1 is KGHSH, CDR2 LQKENI, per germline. J gave up 6 bases and V 3 bases, and 9 bases lay outside the gene matches. The CDR3 runs 15 residues. The CDR3 DNA follows: TGTGCCAGCTCACCTCCGACAGGGGCGGCCGCTGAAGCTTTCTTT. Protein: CASSPPTGAAAEAFF. Full variable domain (missing parts from reference TRBV18 and TRBJ1-1): NAGVMQNPRHLVRRRGQEARLRCSPMKGHSHVYWYRQLPEEGLKFMVYLQKENIIDESGMPKERFSAEFPKEGPSILRIQQVVRGDSAAYFCASSPPTGAAAEAFFGQGTRLTVV.

This sequence joins TRBV3-1 (or the pseudogene TRBV3-2) and TRBJ2-3, with TRBD2 identical over 11 bases. Germline V gives CDR1 LGHDT, CDR2 YNNKEL (reference sequence). The V segment lost 1 base and the J segment 6 bases; nucleotides outside the gene matches: 6. The CDR3 consists of 16 residues. CDR3 region: CASSQGLAGSADTQYF. CDR3 coding DNA: TGTGCCAGCAGCCAAGGACTAGCGGGATCCGCGGATACGCAGTATTTT.

This clone was detected only once. This chain joins TRBV6-5 and TRBJ1-4; TRBD1 might be the D (5 bases). CDR3 length: 14 residues. V lost 6 bases to trimming and J lost 6 bases, with 14 bases between them. Germline lookup yields CDR1 MNHEY and CDR2 SVGAGI. The CDR3 region has the DNA TGTGCCAGCAGGCCGACAGCTTCCCATGAAAAACTGTTTTTT. Protein sequence: CASRPTASHEKLFF.

The table lists this clone with a count of one. The chain has TRBV15 and TRBJ1-5; D is unresolved. Trimming stripped 3 bases from V and 4 bases from J, with 10 bases between. CDR1 is LNHNV and CDR2 is YYDKDF in the germline V gene (reference sequence). The CDR3 sequence is 14 residues long. CDR3 sequence: CATSSMGTNQPQHF. Written as DNA, the CDR3 is TGTGCCACCAGCAGTATGGGCACAAATCAGCCCCAGCATTTT.

CDR3 sequence (DNA): TGTGCTAGTGGTTTGGGCGGGGGCGAGGCAGATACGCAGTATTTT. This translates into CASGLGGGEADTQYF. V gene TRBV12-5 combines with J gene TRBJ2-3; D possibly corresponds to TRBD2 (7 bases). The germline V and J ends were trimmed by 1 base and 4 bases, with 12 bases remaining between them. This CDR3 spans 15 amino acids. CDR1 LGHNT and CDR2 FRNRAP come from the germline V gene.

The chain uses TRBV19 and TRBJ2-5; 12 bases map to TRBD2. The CDR3 covers 15 residues. Looked up from germline, CDR1 is LNHDA and CDR2 is SQIVND (reference sequence). J was trimmed by 4 bases and V by 9 bases; bases with no gene match: 9. The CDR3 sequence is CASRRTSGTSETQYF. CDR3 nucleotides: TGTGCCAGCCGTCGGACTAGCGGGACTTCAGAGACCCAGTACTTC.

This rearrangement joins TRBV5-4 to TRBJ2-1; TRBD2 aligns across 11 bases. Germline V gene sequence: CDR1 SGHNT, CDR2 YYREEE (reference sequence). The CDR3 has 16 residues. V lost 4 bases and J lost 5; bases outside the gene matches: 8. CDR3 loop: CASSLGGTSGNNEQFF. In DNA form, the CDR3 reads TGTGCCAGCAGCCTAGGGGGGACTAGCGGAAACAATGAGCAGTTCTTC.

The chain's CDR3 is CASSLRDRNYEQYF. DNA of the CDR3: TGTGCCAGCAGCCTCCGGGACAGAAACTACGAGCAGTACTTC. The chain links TRBV5-6 to TRBJ2-7; 7 bases line up with TRBD1. The germline CDR1 and CDR2 sequences are SGHDT and YYEEEE. The ends lost 4 bases at V and 3 bases at J; junction bases unmatched: 7. The CDR3 is 14 amino acids.

J is TRBJ1-5 and V is TRBV7-2, with D hard to call. The V gene's germline CDR1 is SGHTA and CDR2 FQGNSA. V shed 2 bases and J shed 5 bases, with 16 bases lying between them. This CDR3 has 16 residues. The CDR3 loop reads CASSLFSGIGDQPQHF. DNA for the CDR3: TGTGCCAGCAGCTTATTTTCCGGGATTGGCGATCAGCCCCAGCATTTT.

This sequence joins TRBV19 and TRBJ1-1; D not certain. Looked up from germline, CDR1 is LNHDA and CDR2 is SQIVND (reference sequence). This CDR3 has 15 residues. Trimming cost V 1 base and J 0 bases, with 9 bases left between them. CDR3 loop: CASSIGWQMNTEAFF. The CDR3 region has the DNA TGTGCCAGTAGTATAGGGTGGCAGATGAACACTGAAGCTTTCTTT.

V is TRBV20-1 and J is TRBJ1-2; 7 bases line up with TRBD1. The CDR3 is 11 residues long. CDR1 is DFQATT, CDR2 SNEGSKA, per germline (reference sequence). J was trimmed by 4 bases and V by 8 bases; bases with no gene match: 4. The CDR3 region is CSQTGSYGYTF. In DNA, the CDR3 is TGCAGTCAGACAGGGTCCTATGGCTACACCTTC.

This rearrangement joins TRBV5-1 to TRBJ1-5; the match to TRBD1 covers 9 bases. Trimming removed 1 base from V and 8 bases from J; junction bases left unmatched: 7. Germline V gene lookup returns CDR1 SGHRS and CDR2 YFSETQ. The CDR3 loop spans 15 amino acids. CDR3 loop: CASSLSGQGAEPQHF. Written as DNA, the CDR3 is TGCGCCAGCAGCTTGTCGGGACAGGGTGCGGAGCCCCAGCATTTT. The variable domain in full, with the rest retrieved from reference TRBV5-1 and TRBJ1-5, is KAGVTQTPRYLIKTRGQQVTLSCSPISGHRSVSWYQQTPGQGLQFLFEYFSETQRNKGNFPGRFSGRQFSNSRSEMNVSTLELGDSALYLCASSLSGQGAEPQHFGDGTRLSIL.

This chain links TRBV28 with TRBJ2-3, with 10 bases aligning to TRBD2. The length of the CDR3 is 17 residues. J lost 4 bases, V lost 6 bases, and 13 bases had no gene match. In germline, CDR1 is MDHEN, CDR2 SYDVKM. CDR3 protein: CASRPTWGAGGPDTQYF. CDR3 bases: TGTGCCAGCAGACCTACCTGGGGAGCGGGAGGGCCAGATACGCAGTATTTT.

The chain is built from TRBV10-2 and TRBJ2-3; D may be TRBD1 (5 bases). Germline V lookup: CDR1 WSHSY, CDR2 SAAADI. V was clipped by 7 bases and J by 5 bases, with 16 bases between them. This CDR3 contains 14 residues. The CDR3 region is CASTFRGKGDTQYF. CDR3 coding DNA: TGCGCCAGCACTTTTAGGGGAAAAGGAGATACGCAGTATTTT.

This clone appeared a few times. This sequence joins TRBV6-1 and TRBJ1-3; 9 positions match TRBD1. V lost 2 bases, J lost 4 bases, and 9 bases stayed unmatched. Germline CDR1 reads MNHNS; CDR2 reads SASEGT. The CDR3 sequence is 17 residues long. The CDR3 reads CASSERTGGFGGNTIYF. The CDR3 DNA reads as TGTGCCAGCAGTGAAAGAACAGGGGGCTTCGGCGGAAACACCATATATTTT.

The chain employs TRBV7-9 and TRBJ1-4; 12 nucleotides line up with TRBD1. With 5 bases clipped from V and 8 bases from J, the junction kept 6 bases outside the gene matches. Germline loops: CDR1 SEHNR, CDR2 FQNEAQ (reference sequence). The CDR3 totals 15 residues. This CDR3 reads CASSEWGQGAEKLFF. CDR3 in DNA: TGTGCCAGCAGCGAGTGGGGACAGGGGGCCGAAAAACTGTTTTTT.